These 29 T cell receptor beta chains came from one sample sequenced in a study of beta chain features in type 1 diabetes. Expressed TCRB transcripts were sequenced, since all the RNA that had been isolated was reverse transcribed. Method: immunoSEQ multiplex PCR; TCRdb's copy keeps in-frame clones and lacks some. The data show under 800,000 clones, with around 15% seen just once and about 0.087% held by the top ten. Sample: naive CD4+ T cells from blood. The receptors were gathered from a man younger than 35 in good health.

The V gene is TRBV7-2, the J gene TRBJ2-5; maybe TRBD2 (5 bases). Germline assignment: CDR1 SGHTA and CDR2 FQGNSA. The CDR3 runs 14 residues. V shed 5 bases and J shed 4 bases, with 14 bases lying between them. CDR3 amino acids: CASSQTGKLETQYF. The CDR3 bases are TGTGCCAGCAGCCAGACGGGGAAGCTAGAGACCCAGTACTTC.

This clone was detected a few times. The chain combines TRBV19 with TRBJ2-3; perhaps TRBD1 as D (6 bases). The CDR3 contains 12 residues. The germline gives CDR1 LNHDA, CDR2 SQIVND (reference sequence). Trimming left V 7 bases short and J 3 bases short, with 8 bases between. CDR3 region: CASKTGTDTQYF. CDR3 DNA: TGTGCCAGTAAAACAGGGACAGATACGCAGTATTTT.

This clone was picked up a small number of times. Additional DNA sequences in this sample encode the identical CDR3. The rearrangement uses TRBV29-1 and TRBJ2-7; the match to TRBD1 covers 7 bases. The V and J ends lost 4 bases and 4 bases, in that order; junction bases with no gene match: 4. Germline CDR1 SQVTM, CDR2 ANQGSEA. The CDR3 runs 12 residues. In DNA form, the CDR3 reads TGCAGCGTTGGGACAGGTACTTACGAGCAGTACTTC. Amino acids: CSVGTGTYEQYF.

The rearrangement joins TRBV4-1 to TRBJ2-2; D perhaps matches TRBD2 (7 bases). CDR3 size: 16 residues. The V end was cut by 4 bases, the J end by 6 bases, with 18 bases between. Germline V gene data show CDR1 as MGHRA and CDR2 as YSYEKL. CDR3 sequence: CASSLPKGGRPGELFF. As DNA, the CDR3 is TGCGCCAGCAGCCTCCCTAAGGGGGGGCGACCCGGGGAGCTGTTTTTT.

This clone has a handful of counts. The chain combines TRBV5-4 with TRBJ2-3, with 10 bases lining up with TRBD1. Germline trimming cut 4 bases from V and 1 base from J; bases unmatched to any gene: 12. Germline V gene data show CDR1 as SGHNT and CDR2 as YYREEE (reference sequence). This CDR3 is built from 18 residues. The CDR3 loop is CASSPRDRGLSGTDTQYF. CDR3 DNA: TGTGCCAGCAGCCCCCGGGACAGGGGTCTTTCAGGCACAGATACGCAGTATTTT. The variable domain in full, with the rest retrieved from reference TRBV5-4 and TRBJ2-3, is ETGVTQSPTHLIKTRGQQVTLRCSSQSGHNTVSWYQQALGQGPQFIFQYYREEENGRGNFPPRFSGLQFPNYSSELNVNALELDDSALYLCASSPRDRGLSGTDTQYFGPGTRLTVL.

V gene TRBV6-4 combines with J gene TRBJ1-2, with 9 bases lining up with TRBD1. The CDR3 contains 14 residues. Per germline, CDR1 MRHNA and CDR2 SNTAGT. Losses at the gene ends were 0 bases for V and 6 bases for J; bases not matched to a gene: 2. CDR3 sequence reads: CASSDSGQGHGYTF. The CDR3 coding sequence is TGTGCCAGCAGTGACTCGGGACAGGGCCATGGCTACACCTTC.

The chain uses TRBV7-6 and TRBJ2-3; 7 bases agree with TRBD1. Germline-derived CDR1 and CDR2 are SGHVS and FNYEAQ. CDR3 length: 14 residues. The V and J ends lost 5 bases and 9 bases, in that order; junction bases with no gene match: 11. The CDR3 is CASSPGQPTLTQYF. CDR3 nucleotides: TGTGCCAGCAGCCCGGGACAGCCTACCTTAACGCAGTATTTT.

This clone occurred a few times. This sequence joins TRBV15 and TRBJ2-3; TRBD2 matches at 9 bases. The germline CDR1 and CDR2 sequences are LNHNV and YYDKDF (reference sequence). V dropped 0 bases and J dropped 2; count of bases not matched to a gene: 12. This CDR3 contains 19 residues. The CDR3 reads CATSRDGGASGKITDTQYF. The CDR3 nucleotides read TGTGCCACCAGCAGAGATGGAGGAGCTAGCGGGAAAATCACAGATACGCAGTATTTT. Looking up the rest from reference TRBV15 and TRBJ2-3 gives the full variable domain: DAMVIQNPRYQVTQFGKPVTLSCSQTLNHNVMYWYQQKSSQAPKLLFHYYDKDFNNEADTPDNFQSRRPNTSFCFLDIRSPGLGDTAMYLCATSRDGGASGKITDTQYFGPGTRLTVL.

Only a few counts were recorded for this clone. The CDR3 spells CASSRQTGRNEKLFF. Written as DNA, the CDR3 is TGTGCCAGCTCACGACAGACAGGTCGAAATGAAAAACTGTTTTTT. The chain carries TRBV18 and TRBJ1-4; perhaps TRBD1 as D (6 bases). CDR3 length equals 15 residues. Germline values: CDR1 KGHSH, CDR2 LQKENI. Trimming pared 4 bases from V and 5 bases from J, leaving 14 bases between.

The rearrangement uses TRBV7-7 and TRBJ2-7, with 12 bases lining up with TRBD2. The V gene end was trimmed by 3 bases and the J gene end by 2 bases; junction bases not matched to a gene: 8. This CDR3 comprises 17 residues. The germline CDR1 and CDR2 sequences are SSHAT and FNYEAQ (reference sequence). This CDR3 is CASSLGIGLAGTYEQYF. As DNA, the CDR3 is TGTGCCAGCAGCTTGGGAATCGGACTAGCGGGAACCTACGAGCAGTACTTC.

In this sample, this clone turned up a few times. The sample carries other DNA sequences with the same CDR3. The CDR3 loop is CATSRPGYEQYF. CDR3 DNA sequence: TGTGCCACCAGCAGGCCGGGATACGAGCAGTACTTC. The J gene is TRBJ2-7, the V gene TRBV15; perhaps TRBD2 as D (5 bases). There are 12 residues in the CDR3. The germline CDR1 and CDR2 sequences are LNHNV and YYDKDF (reference sequence). Trimming removed 3 bases from V and 4 bases from J, with 7 bases in between.

This clone was picked up a small number of times. The gene calls are TRBV19 and TRBJ1-4, with no clear D. The CDR3 is 14 amino acids. The germline V gene has CDR1 LNHDA and CDR2 SQIVND (reference sequence). V was pared by 7 bases and J by 0 bases, with 9 bases between. CDR3 in amino acids: CASNGRATNEKLFF. CDR3 DNA: TGTGCCAGTAACGGCAGAGCAACTAATGAAAAACTGTTTTTT.

Regarding this clone: The sample carries other DNA sequences with the same CDR3. This chain links TRBV4-3 with TRBJ2-7; D unresolved. From germline, CDR1 is LGHNA and CDR2 YSLEER. The CDR3 runs to 15 residues. V was trimmed by 0 bases and J by 0 bases, leaving 9 bases between them. CDR3 nucleotide sequence: TGCGCCAGCAGCCAAGAAGGTTCTAGCTCCTACGAGCAGTACTTC. Its translation: CASSQEGSSSYEQYF.

This clone was observed a handful of times. This chain connects TRBV4-3 to TRBJ2-6; 11 nucleotides match TRBD1. The CDR3 length is 18 residues. V shed 4 bases and J 1 base; nucleotides not matched to a gene: 6. Germline assignment: CDR1 LGHNA and CDR2 YSLEER. The CDR3 sequence: CASSRAGTGGSGANVLTF. The CDR3 nucleotides read TGCGCCAGCAGCCGAGCCGGGACAGGGGGTTCTGGGGCCAACGTCCTGACTTTC.

This clone appeared a few times. This sequence joins TRBV7-9 and TRBJ1-2, with TRBD1 identical over 8 bases. The V segment lost 2 bases and the J segment 7 bases; nucleotides outside the gene matches: 3. The CDR3 runs 13 residues. CDR1 and CDR2 from the germline V gene are SEHNR and FQNEAQ (reference sequence). The CDR3 loop is CASSLQGAGGYTF. The CDR3 DNA follows: TGTGCCAGCAGCTTACAGGGGGCTGGTGGCTACACCTTC.

This clone was detected a few times. V gene TRBV5-1 combines with J gene TRBJ1-2, with D perhaps matching TRBD1 (5 bases). Germline CDR1 reads SGHRS; CDR2 reads YFSETQ. This CDR3 is built from 16 residues. V lost 3 bases, J lost 4 bases, and 19 bases lay in between. CDR3 region: CASSSNAGPTTYGYTF. Here the CDR3 DNA reads TGCGCCAGCAGCTCAAACGCAGGGCCGACCACCTATGGCTACACCTTC.

The V and J genes are TRBV28 and TRBJ1-5, with D unclear. The CDR3 covers 14 residues. V gave up 6 bases and J gave up 4 bases, with 13 bases separating them. Germline V lookup: CDR1 MDHEN, CDR2 SYDVKM. The CDR3 nucleotides are TGTGCCAGCAGCCTTAACTTCGGGAATCAGCCCCAGCATTTT. Translation: CASSLNFGNQPQHF. The whole variable domain, filled in from reference TRBV28 and TRBJ1-5, reads DVKVTQSSRYLVKRTGEKVFLECVQDMDHENMFWYRQDPGLGLRLIYFSYDVKMKEKGDIPEGYSVSREKKERFSLILESASTNQTSMYLCASSLNFGNQPQHFGDGTRLSIL.

This clone appeared a few times. This chain uses TRBV7-9 with TRBJ2-7; 10 bases are a match to TRBD2. Germline loops: CDR1 SEHNR, CDR2 FQNEAQ (reference sequence). CDR3 length equals 15 residues. V dropped 5 bases and J dropped 6; count of bases not matched to a gene: 10. The CDR3 sequence is CASSGAASGSTEQYF. CDR3 in DNA: TGTGCCAGCAGCGGGGCGGCTAGCGGGAGCACCGAGCAGTACTTC.

This clone came up a few times. The V call is TRBV5-6, the J call TRBJ2-1; 10 positions agree with TRBD1. Germline V lookup: CDR1 SGHDT, CDR2 YYEEEE. V was pared by 1 base and J by 5 bases, with 6 bases of the junction left unmatched. The CDR3 covers 16 residues. The CDR3 region is CASSLNPGQGNNEQFF. The CDR3 nucleotides are TGTGCCAGCAGCTTGAACCCGGGACAGGGGAACAATGAGCAGTTCTTC.

In this sample, this clone turned up a few times. The chain has TRBV5-1 and TRBJ2-1; 7 bases fit TRBD2. Germline V gene lookup returns CDR1 SGHRS and CDR2 YFSETQ. This CDR3 has 15 amino acids. After removal of 4 bases from V and 7 bases from J, the junction contained 11 bases not matched to a gene. The CDR3 is CASSPGVAGLNEQFF. The CDR3 DNA reads TGCGCCAGCAGCCCCGGGGTAGCGGGTCTTAATGAGCAGTTCTTC.

This clone was counted only a few times. The chain has TRBV30 and TRBJ2-7; TRBD2 agrees at 10 bases. The CDR3 is made up of 14 amino acids. The V and J ends lost 2 bases and 2 bases, in that order; junction bases with no gene match: 3. Germline V gene sequence: CDR1 GTSNPN, CDR2 SVGIG (reference sequence). CDR3 nucleotides: TGTGCCTGGAGTATCACTAGCGGGGCCTACGAGCAGTACTTC. This translates into CAWSITSGAYEQYF.

The gene calls are TRBV6-5 and TRBJ1-1; D perhaps matches TRBD1 (5 bases). This CDR3 is built from 13 residues. V lost 7 bases, J lost 4 bases, and 13 bases lay in between. Germline V gene data show CDR1 as MNHEY and CDR2 as SVGAGI. The CDR3 DNA is TGTGCCAGCAATAGGGGCACCTTCACTGAAGCTTTCTTT. Translating gives CASNRGTFTEAFF.

The chain's CDR3 is CSALQGYEQYF. In DNA form, the CDR3 reads TGCAGTGCTTTACAGGGGTACGAGCAGTACTTC. This chain links TRBV20-1 with TRBJ2-7; TRBD1 agrees at 7 bases. J gave up 4 bases and V 5 bases, and 2 bases lay outside the gene matches. This CDR3 contains 11 residues. The germline V gene has CDR1 DFQATT and CDR2 SNEGSKA (reference sequence).

This clone was seen a handful of times. For the CDR3, the DNA is TGTGCCACCTCGAGTCTGGGGGGCTCTAATGAAAAACTGTTTTTT. Translating gives CATSSLGGSNEKLFF. The chain combines TRBV10-3 with TRBJ1-4, with D perhaps TRBD1 (6 bases). Per the germline V gene, CDR1 is ENHRY and CDR2 is SYGVKD. The CDR3 sequence is 15 residues long. Trimming removed 10 bases from V and 3 bases from J, with 18 bases in between.

V usage is TRBV6-5 and J usage is TRBJ1-5; no firm D call. The V and J ends lost 5 bases and 6 bases respectively, with 14 bases between them. CDR3 length equals 14 residues. Germline loops: CDR1 MNHEY, CDR2 SVGAGI. The CDR3 sequence: CASSQVSGSQPQHF. In DNA form, the CDR3 reads TGTGCCAGCAGTCAGGTCTCCGGCAGTCAGCCCCAGCATTTT.

This chain uses TRBV5-1 with TRBJ1-3, with D possibly TRBD1 on 5 matching bases. The CDR3 extends over 16 amino acids. Germline V lookup: CDR1 SGHRS, CDR2 YFSETQ. The V gene lost 0 bases and the J gene lost 2 bases, with 12 bases spanning the gap. CDR3 amino acids: CASSLDLAGTGNTIYF. CDR3 DNA: TGCGCCAGCAGCTTGGACCTAGCAGGGACTGGAAACACCATATATTTT.

The sample holds a few counts of this clone. This chain joins TRBV10-3 and TRBJ1-5; D call uncertain. Germline V gene lookup returns CDR1 ENHRY and CDR2 SYGVKD. V gave up 9 bases and J gave up 1 base, with 13 bases separating them. The CDR3 totals 14 residues. CDR3 amino acids: CAIATVGSNQPQHF. Here the CDR3 DNA reads TGTGCCATTGCAACAGTAGGGAGCAATCAGCCCCAGCATTTT.

The chain joins TRBV5-4 to TRBJ2-5; D uncertain. CDR1 is SGHNT and CDR2 is YYREEE in the germline V gene (reference sequence). Trimming took 2 bases from V and 4 from J, leaving 9 bases between them. This CDR3 spans 13 amino acids. CDR3 amino acids: CASSFIAAETQYF. The CDR3, as DNA: TGTGCCAGCAGCTTTATTGCGGCAGAGACCCAGTACTTC.

This clone has just a few counts. This chain uses TRBV21-1 with TRBJ1-2. TRBV21-1 is termed a pseudogene. The CDR3 has 13 amino acids. CDR3: CASPRRRCTGYTF. The CDR3 DNA reads TGTGCCAGCCCTAGGCGGAGATGTACGGGCTACACCTTC.